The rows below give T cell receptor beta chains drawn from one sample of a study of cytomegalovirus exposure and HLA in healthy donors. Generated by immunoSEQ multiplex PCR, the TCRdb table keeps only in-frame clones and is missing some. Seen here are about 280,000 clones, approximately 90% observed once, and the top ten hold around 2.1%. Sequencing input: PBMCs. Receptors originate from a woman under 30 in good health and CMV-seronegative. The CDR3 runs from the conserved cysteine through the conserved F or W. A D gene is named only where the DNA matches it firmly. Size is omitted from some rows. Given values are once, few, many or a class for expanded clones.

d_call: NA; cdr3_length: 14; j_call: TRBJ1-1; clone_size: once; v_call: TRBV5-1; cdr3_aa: CASSLVVGATEAFF; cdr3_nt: TGCGCCAGCAGCTTGGTTGTAGGAGCCACTGAAGCTTTCTTT
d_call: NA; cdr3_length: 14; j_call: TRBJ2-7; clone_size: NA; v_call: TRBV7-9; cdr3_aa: CSSSLGSLSYEQYF; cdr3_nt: TGTTCCAGCAGCTTAGGCAGTCTTTCCTACGAGCAGTACTTC
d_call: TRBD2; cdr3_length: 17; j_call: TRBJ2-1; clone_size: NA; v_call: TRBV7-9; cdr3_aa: CASSLAPSGGAYNEQFF; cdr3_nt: TGTGCCAGCAGCTTAGCCCCTAGCGGGGGGGCCTACAATGAGCAGTTCTTC
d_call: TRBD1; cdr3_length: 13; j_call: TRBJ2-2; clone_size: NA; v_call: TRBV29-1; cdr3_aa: CSVGQGYTGELFF; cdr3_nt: TGCAGCGTCGGACAGGGATATACCGGGGAGCTGTTTTTT
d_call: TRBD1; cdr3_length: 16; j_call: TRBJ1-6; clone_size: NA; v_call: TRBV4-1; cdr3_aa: CASSQTDRDYNSPLHF; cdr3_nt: TGCGCCAGCAGCCAGACAGACAGGGACTATAATTCACCCCTCCACTTT
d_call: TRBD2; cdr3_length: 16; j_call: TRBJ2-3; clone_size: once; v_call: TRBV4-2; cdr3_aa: CASSQLAGASTDTQYF; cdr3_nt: TGTGCCAGCAGCCAACTAGCGGGGGCTAGCACAGATACGCAGTATTTT
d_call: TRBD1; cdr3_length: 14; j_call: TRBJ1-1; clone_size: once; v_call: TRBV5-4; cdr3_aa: CASSQDRGHPEAFF; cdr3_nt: TGTGCCAGCAGCCAGGACAGGGGGCATCCTGAAGCTTTCTTT
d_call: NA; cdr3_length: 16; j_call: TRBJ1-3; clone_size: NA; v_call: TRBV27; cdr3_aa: CASSSGAAGTGNTIYF; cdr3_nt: TGTGCCAGCAGTTCAGGGGCCGCCGGGACTGGAAACACCATATATTTT
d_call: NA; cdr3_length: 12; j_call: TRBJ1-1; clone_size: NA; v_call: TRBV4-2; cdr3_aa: CASSHYQGRAFF; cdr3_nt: TGTGCCAGCAGCCATTATCAGGGTCGGGCTTTCTTT
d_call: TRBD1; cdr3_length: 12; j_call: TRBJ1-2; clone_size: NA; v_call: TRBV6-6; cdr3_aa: CAIRQGDDGYTF; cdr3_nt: TGTGCCATCAGACAGGGGGACGATGGCTACACCTTC
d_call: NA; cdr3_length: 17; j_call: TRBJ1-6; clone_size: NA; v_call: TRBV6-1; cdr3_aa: CASSESGRSSYNSPLHF; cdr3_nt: TGTGCCAGCAGTGAATCCGGGAGGAGCTCCTATAATTCACCCCTCCACTTT
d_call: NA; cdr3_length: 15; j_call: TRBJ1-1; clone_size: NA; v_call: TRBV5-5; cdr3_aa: CASSLLDRANTEAFF; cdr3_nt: TGTGCCAGCAGCTTGCTTGACAGAGCTAACACTGAAGCTTTCTTT
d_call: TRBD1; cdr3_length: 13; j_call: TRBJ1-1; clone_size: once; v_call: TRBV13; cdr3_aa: CASSPGQVGGAFF; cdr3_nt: TGTGCCAGCAGTCCCGGACAGGTCGGGGGAGCTTTCTTT
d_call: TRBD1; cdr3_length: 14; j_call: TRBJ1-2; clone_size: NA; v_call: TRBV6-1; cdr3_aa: CASTRPDRRYGYTF; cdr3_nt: TGTGCCAGCACTCGTCCGGACAGGCGATATGGCTACACCTTC
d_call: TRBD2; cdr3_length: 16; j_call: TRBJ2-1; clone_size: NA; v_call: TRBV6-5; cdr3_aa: CASSYSGGGFENEQFF; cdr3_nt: TGTGCCAGCAGTTACTCTGGCGGGGGGTTTGAAAATGAGCAGTTCTTC
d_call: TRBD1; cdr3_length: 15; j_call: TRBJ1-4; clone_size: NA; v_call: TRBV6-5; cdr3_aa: CASSRTGGTGEKLFF; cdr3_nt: TGTGCCAGCAGCCGGACAGGGGGGACGGGGGAAAAACTGTTTTTT
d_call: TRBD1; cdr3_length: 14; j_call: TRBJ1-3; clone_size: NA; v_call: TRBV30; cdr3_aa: CARNSGTGLNTIYF; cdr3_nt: TGTGCCCGAAATTCCGGGACAGGGTTAAACACCATATATTTT
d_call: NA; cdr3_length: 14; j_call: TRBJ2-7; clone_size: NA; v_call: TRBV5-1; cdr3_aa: CASSAAGAPGEQYF; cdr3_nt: TGCGCCAGCAGCGCTGCGGGGGCCCCGGGGGAGCAGTACTTC
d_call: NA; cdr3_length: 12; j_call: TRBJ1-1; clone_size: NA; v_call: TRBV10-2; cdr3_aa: CASSEPQGEAFF; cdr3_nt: TGCGCCAGCAGTGAACCCCAGGGTGAAGCTTTCTTT
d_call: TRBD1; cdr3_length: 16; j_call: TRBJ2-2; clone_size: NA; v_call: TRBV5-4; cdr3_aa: CASSPGGRGLTGELFF; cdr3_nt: TGTGCCAGCAGCCCAGGAGGCAGGGGGCTCACCGGGGAGCTGTTTTTT
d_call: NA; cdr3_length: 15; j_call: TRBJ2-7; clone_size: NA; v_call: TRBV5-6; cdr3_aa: CASSGSRGRRDEQYF; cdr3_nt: TGTGCCAGCAGTGGATCGCGTGGGCGGCGGGACGAGCAGTACTTC
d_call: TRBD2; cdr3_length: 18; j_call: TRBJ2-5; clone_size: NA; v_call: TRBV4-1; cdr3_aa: CASSQDTASGAPWETQYF; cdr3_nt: TGCGCCAGCAGCCAAGATACGGCTAGCGGGGCCCCATGGGAGACCCAGTACTTC
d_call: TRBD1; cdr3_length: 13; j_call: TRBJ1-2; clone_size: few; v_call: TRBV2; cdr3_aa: CASSEKGALGYTF; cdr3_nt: TGTGCCAGCAGTGAAAAGGGGGCCCTAGGCTACACCTTC
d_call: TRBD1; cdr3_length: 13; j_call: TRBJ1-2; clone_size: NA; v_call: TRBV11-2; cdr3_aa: CASGQGMLYGYTF; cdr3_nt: TGTGCCAGCGGACAGGGAATGCTTTATGGCTACACCTTC
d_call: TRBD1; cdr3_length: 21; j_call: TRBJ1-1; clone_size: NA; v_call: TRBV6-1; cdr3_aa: CASSEALGTGLFLVVNTEAFF; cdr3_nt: TGTGCCAGCAGTGAAGCGCTAGGGACAGGGTTGTTTTTGGTAGTGAACACTGAAGCTTTCTTT
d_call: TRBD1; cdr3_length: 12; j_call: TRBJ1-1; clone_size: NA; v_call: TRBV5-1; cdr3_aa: CASIGQGYEAFF; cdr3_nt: TGCGCCAGCATCGGACAGGGCTACGAAGCTTTCTTT
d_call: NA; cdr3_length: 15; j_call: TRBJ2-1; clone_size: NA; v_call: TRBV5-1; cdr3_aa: CASSFESGLGNEQFF; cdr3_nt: TGCGCCAGCAGCTTCGAATCGGGGTTGGGGAATGAGCAGTTCTTC
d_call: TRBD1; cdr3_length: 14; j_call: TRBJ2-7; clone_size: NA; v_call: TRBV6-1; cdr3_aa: CASSARQGLYEQYF; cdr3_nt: TGTGCCAGCAGTGCCCGACAGGGCCTTTACGAGCAGTACTTC
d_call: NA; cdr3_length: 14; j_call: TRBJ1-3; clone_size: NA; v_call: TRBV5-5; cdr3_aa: CASSDRDSGNTIYF; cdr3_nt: TGTGCCAGCAGCGACCGGGACTCTGGAAACACCATATATTTT
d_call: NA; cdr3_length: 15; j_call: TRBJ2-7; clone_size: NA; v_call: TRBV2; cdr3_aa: CASKFVRGAAYEQYF; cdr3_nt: TGTGCCAGCAAGTTCGTCAGGGGAGCTGCCTACGAGCAGTACTTC
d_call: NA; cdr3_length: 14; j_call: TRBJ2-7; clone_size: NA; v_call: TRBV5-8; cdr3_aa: CASSLVQGTYEQYF; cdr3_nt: TGTGCCAGCAGCTTGGTCCAGGGGACCTACGAGCAGTACTTC
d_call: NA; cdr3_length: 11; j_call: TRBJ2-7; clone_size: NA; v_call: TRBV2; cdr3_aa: CASSERYEQYF; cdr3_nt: TGTGCCAGCAGTGAGAGGTACGAGCAGTACTTC
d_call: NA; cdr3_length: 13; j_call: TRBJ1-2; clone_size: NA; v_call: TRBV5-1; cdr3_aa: CASSLGTVYGYTF; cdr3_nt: TGCGCCAGCAGCTTAGGGACTGTCTATGGCTACACCTTC
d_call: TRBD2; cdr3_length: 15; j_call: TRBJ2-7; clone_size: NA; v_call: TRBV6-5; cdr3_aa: CASMTSGWRGGEQYF; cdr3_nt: TGTGCCAGCATGACTAGCGGGTGGAGGGGGGGCGAGCAGTACTTC
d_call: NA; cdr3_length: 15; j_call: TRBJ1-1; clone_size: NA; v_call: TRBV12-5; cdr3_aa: CASGLRTGMNTEAFF; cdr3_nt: TGTGCTAGTGGTTTGAGAACGGGGATGAACACTGAAGCTTTCTTT
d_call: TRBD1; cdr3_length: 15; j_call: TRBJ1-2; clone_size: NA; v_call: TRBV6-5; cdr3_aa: CASRIQGGELGGYTF; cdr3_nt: TGTGCCAGCAGGATACAGGGGGGTGAGCTAGGTGGCTACACCTTC
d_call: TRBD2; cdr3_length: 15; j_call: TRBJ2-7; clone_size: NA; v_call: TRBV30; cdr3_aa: CAWTPGRAITYEQYF; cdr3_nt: TGTGCCTGGACGCCTGGGAGGGCCATTACCTACGAGCAGTACTTC
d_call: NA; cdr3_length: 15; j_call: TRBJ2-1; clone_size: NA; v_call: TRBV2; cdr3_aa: CASSERRLVWNEQFF; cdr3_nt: TGTGCCAGCAGTGAGCGGCGACTAGTTTGGAATGAGCAGTTCTTC
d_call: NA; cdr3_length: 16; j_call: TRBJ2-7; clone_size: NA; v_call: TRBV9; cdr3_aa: CASSVGGDSGSYEQYF; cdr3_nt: TGTGCCAGCAGCGTGGGCGGGGATAGCGGCTCCTACGAGCAGTACTTC
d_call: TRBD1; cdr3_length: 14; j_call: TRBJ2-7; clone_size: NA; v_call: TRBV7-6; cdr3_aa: CASSSGQGDYEQYF; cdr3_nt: TGTGCCAGCAGCTCGGGACAGGGGGACTACGAGCAGTACTTC
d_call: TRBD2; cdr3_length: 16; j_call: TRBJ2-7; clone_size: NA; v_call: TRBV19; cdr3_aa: CASSLSGTSGSYEQYF; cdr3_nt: TGTGCCAGTAGTTTATCCGGGACTAGCGGCTCCTACGAGCAGTACTTC
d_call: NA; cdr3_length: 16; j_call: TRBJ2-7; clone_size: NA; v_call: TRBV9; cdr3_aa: CASSASGGSVPHEQYF; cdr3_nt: TGTGCCAGCAGCGCCTCGGGGGGCTCGGTCCCCCACGAGCAGTACTTC
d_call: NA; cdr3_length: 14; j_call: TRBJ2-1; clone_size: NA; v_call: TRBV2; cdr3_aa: CASRQESGYGEQFF; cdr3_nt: TGTGCCAGCAGGCAGGAATCTGGTTACGGTGAGCAGTTCTTC
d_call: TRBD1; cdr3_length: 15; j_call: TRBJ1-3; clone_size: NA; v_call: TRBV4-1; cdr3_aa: CASSQTGGNGNTIYF; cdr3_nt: TGCGCCAGCAGCCAAACAGGGGGGAACGGAAACACCATATATTTT